The T cell receptor (beta chain) described here comes from a study of CD8 T cells in ankylosing spondylitis. Whole-study findings and limits: Seemingly characteristic of ankylosing spondylitis blood was a TCR beta motif consisting of eight highly homologous variants.

The V gene's germline CDR1 is DFQATT and CDR2 SNEGSKA (reference sequence). This CDR3 is 15 amino acids long. V lost 6 bases to trimming and J lost 0 bases, with 14 bases between them. TCRdb reanalysed the 5' RACE reads using MiXCR and keeps one entry per CDR3 protein. The table has hundreds of thousands of distinct CDR3 sequences, 20% to 30% seen once; the top ten hold under 0.9%. Note on this clonotype: Its antigen is unidentified.

This chain uses TRBV20-1 with TRBJ1-4, with D perhaps TRBD1 (5 bases). The clonotype originates from a male donor with ankylosing spondylitis. Sequenced: blood, either unsorted or a sorted T cell fraction (not recorded which). CDR3 nucleotide sequence: TGCAGTGCGCGGGGGGGGTTCCCAACTAATGAAAAACTGTTTTTT. Translation gives CSARGGFPTNEKLFF.